This T cell receptor beta chain was retrieved from a study of T cell changes during pregnancy in multiple sclerosis. Germline V gene sequence: CDR1 SGHAT, CDR2 FQNNGV. With 5 bases clipped from V and 2 bases from J, the junction kept 6 bases outside the gene matches. CDR3 length equals 16 residues. The protocol was immunoSEQ multiplex PCR, while the TCRdb copy is restricted to in-frame clones and leaves out a portion. Found here are about 28,000 clones, roughly 87% of them singletons; the top ten hold around 0.8%. The source was CD4+ T cells from peripheral blood mononuclear cells, collected in the second trimester of pregnancy. The sequence was obtained from a female donor with multiple sclerosis, enrolled in a pregnancy study. This chain links TRBV11-2 with TRBJ2-5; TRBD2 matches at 12 bases. CDR3 sequence: CASSDLLAGGQETQYF. In DNA, the CDR3 is TGTGCCAGCAGCGACCTTCTAGCGGGGGGGCAAGAGACCCAGTACTTC.